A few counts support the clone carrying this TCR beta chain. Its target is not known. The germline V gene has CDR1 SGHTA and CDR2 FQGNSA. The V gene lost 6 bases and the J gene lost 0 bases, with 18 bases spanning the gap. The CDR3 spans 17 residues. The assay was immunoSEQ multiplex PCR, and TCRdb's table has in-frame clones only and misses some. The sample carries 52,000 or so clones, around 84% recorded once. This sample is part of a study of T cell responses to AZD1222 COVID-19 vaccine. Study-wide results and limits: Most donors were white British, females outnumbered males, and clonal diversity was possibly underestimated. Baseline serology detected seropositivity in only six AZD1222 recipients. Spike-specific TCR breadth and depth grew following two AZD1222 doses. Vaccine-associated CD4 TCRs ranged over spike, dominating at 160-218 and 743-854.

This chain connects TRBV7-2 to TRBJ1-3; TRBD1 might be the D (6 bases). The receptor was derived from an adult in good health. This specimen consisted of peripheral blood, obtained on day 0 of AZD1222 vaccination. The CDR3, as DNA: TGTGCCAGCAGTCAAAATGGGGGCCGATTCTCTGGAAACACCATATATTTT. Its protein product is CASSQNGGRFSGNTIYF.